These T cell receptor beta chains were read from a single sample in a study of T-cell reconstitution after alpha-beta-depleted transplantation in children. One entry per CDR3 protein results from TCRdb running MiXCR on the PCR reads. The sample comprises 170,000 or so distinct CDR3 sequences, 6.5% to 7.5% of which are singletons, and 3% rests with the top ten. Sequencing was performed on PBMCs from the stem cell graft donor, taken from the stem cell graft. The receptors originated from a human donor who donated a stem cell graft to a child with Wiskott-Aldrich syndrome. Each CDR3 is given with its conserved first and last residue. D genes are given only for firm matches. Some rows have no size entry. The others give once, few or many, or a class for an expanded clone.

>many|TRBJ2-1|TRBD2|TRBV7-2
TGTGCCAGCACTATAGCGGGGGTACTAAATGAGCAGTTCTTC
CASTIAGVLNEQFF
>NA|TRBJ2-7|NA|TRBV7-2
TGTGCCAGCAGCTGGGATCAGGGTTACGAGCAGTACTTC
CASSWDQGYEQYF
>NA|TRBJ1-1|NA|TRBV12-3/TRBV12-4
TGTGCCAGCAGTTTACTAGGCGCAGGGAGATATGTAAAAACTGAAGCTTTCTTT
CASSLLGAGRYVKTEAFF
>many|TRBJ2-1|NA|TRBV27
TGTGCCAGCAGTGCCGGGCGTGGGAATGAGCAGTTCTTC
CASSAGRGNEQFF
>many|TRBJ2-5|TRBD1|TRBV5-5
TGTGCCAGCAGCCTGAGGACAGGGCAAGAGACCCAGTACTTC
CASSLRTGQETQYF
>many|TRBJ1-2|TRBD1|TRBV29-1
TGCAGCGCTGGGACGGGACAGATCACTAACTATGGCTACACCTTC
CSAGTGQITNYGYTF
>many|TRBJ2-5|TRBD1|TRBV6-5
TGTGCCAGCAGTCCTCCGGGACAGGGTCCGGAGACCCAGTACTTC
CASSPPGQGPETQYF
>many|TRBJ2-2|NA|TRBV28
TGTGCCAGCAGTTTAGCCCTCGGGGGGCTCGGCACCGGGGAGCTGTTTTTT
CASSLALGGLGTGELFF
>many|TRBJ2-3|NA|TRBV13
TGTGCCAGCAACCCCCCTGGAGTGGACACAGATACGCAGTATTTT
CASNPPGVDTDTQYF
>few|TRBJ1-2|NA|TRBV20-1
TGCAGTGCCCATCGCATCCCTCGGGGGGCGGCTGGCTACACCTTC
CSAHRIPRGAAGYTF
>many|TRBJ2-1|TRBD2|TRBV12-3/TRBV12-4
TGTGCCAGCACCCTTAGCGGGAGTGGGTACAATGAGCAGTTCTTC
CASTLSGSGYNEQFF
>many|TRBJ1-6|NA|TRBV25-1
TGTGCCAGCAGTGAATTCGCATCGGGACTCTCGGATGGGCCCCTCCACTTT
CASSEFASGLSDGPLHF